Detailed here is one TCR beta chain. Its antigen is not known. The data are from a study of CD8+CD57+ T cells in acquired aplastic anemia. Study-level background: Quantities of DNA derived from sorted CD4+ and CD8+ cells averaged 3.2 ug. Findings and limits, study-wide: Some 29 CD8+ CDR3 sequences were shared between patients and controls.

The V end was cut by 3 bases, the J end by 3 bases, with 18 bases between. The germline CDR1 and CDR2 sequences are MNHEY and SMNVEV (reference sequence). The CDR3 has 18 amino acids. Genomic DNA, serving as template, underwent TCR beta VDJ and CDR3 profiling. TCRdb recomputed calls from the reads with MiXCR, one row per CDR3 protein. The data contain approximately 200,000 distinct CDR3 sequences, about half of them singletons. The authors sequenced patients whose flow cytometry had shown CD8+CD57+ cell expansion. This rearrangement joins TRBV27 to TRBJ1-6; D gene ambiguous. Sequencing was performed on sorted CD4+, CD8+, or CD8+CD57+ T cells (not recorded which) from PBMCs. This TCR was recovered from a human donor with aplastic anemia. CDR3 sequence reads: CASSFKKSGDYYNSPLHF. The CDR3 coding sequence is TGTGCCAGCAGTTTTAAGAAATCGGGAGATTACTATAATTCACCCCTCCACTTT.